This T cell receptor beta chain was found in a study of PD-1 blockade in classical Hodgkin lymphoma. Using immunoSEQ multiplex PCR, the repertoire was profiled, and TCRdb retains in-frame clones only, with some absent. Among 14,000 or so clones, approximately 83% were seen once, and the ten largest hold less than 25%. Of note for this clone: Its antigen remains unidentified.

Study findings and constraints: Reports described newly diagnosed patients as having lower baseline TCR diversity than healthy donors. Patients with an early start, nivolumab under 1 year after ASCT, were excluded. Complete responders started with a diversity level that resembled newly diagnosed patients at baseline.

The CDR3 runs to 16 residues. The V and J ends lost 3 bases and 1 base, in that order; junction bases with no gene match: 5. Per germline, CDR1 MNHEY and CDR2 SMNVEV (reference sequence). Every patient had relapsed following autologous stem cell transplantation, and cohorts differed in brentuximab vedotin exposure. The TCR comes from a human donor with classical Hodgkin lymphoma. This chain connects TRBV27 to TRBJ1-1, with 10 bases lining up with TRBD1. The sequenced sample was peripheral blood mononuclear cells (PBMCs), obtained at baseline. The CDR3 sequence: CASSLWTGGENTEAFF. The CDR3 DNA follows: TGTGCCAGCAGTTTGTGGACAGGGGGTGAGAACACTGAAGCTTTCTTT.